The 14 T cell receptor beta chains given below trace back to one sample, sequenced in a study of cytotoxic CD8 clonotypes in ibrutinib-treated CLL. The method was immunoSEQ multiplex PCR; TCRdb's version includes in-frame clones alone and lacks a portion of them. The sample lists roughly 29,000 clones, approximately 62% seen once, with 5% to 6% in the top ten. The sequencing used PBMCs, collected before ibrutinib treatment. All receptors derive from a human donor with chronic lymphocytic leukemia.

As concerns this clone: At the DNA level, this CDR3 is encoded by other sequences in the same sample as well. The chain has TRBV7-3 and TRBJ2-5; D tentatively fits TRBD1 or TRBD2 (6 bases each). Trimming removed 3 bases at V and 5 bases at J, with 10 bases between. Germline-derived CDR1 and CDR2 are SGHTA and FQGTGA. CDR3 size: 13 residues. CDR3 sequence: CASSLGGLETQYF. DNA of the CDR3: TGTGCCAGCAGCTTGGGGGGCCTGGAGACCCAGTACTTC.

The chain is built from TRBV5-1 and TRBJ2-5; the match to TRBD2 covers 9 bases. With V trimmed by 6 bases and J by 2 bases, 11 bases remained unmatched. The CDR3 covers 16 residues. In germline, CDR1 is SGHRS, CDR2 YFSETQ. The CDR3 DNA reads as TGCGCCAGCAACATCGGGGCGAGCGGGGGGCAAGAGACCCAGTACTTC. As protein: CASNIGASGGQETQYF.

This chain connects TRBV9 to TRBJ1-5; the D is unclear. CDR3 length equals 13 residues. CDR1 and CDR2 from the germline V gene are SGDLS and YYNGEE. Trimming pared 4 bases from V and 5 bases from J, leaving 10 bases between. For the CDR3, the DNA is TGTGCCAGCAGCCCTTCTCTCTATCAGCCCCAGCATTTT. It yields the protein CASSPSLYQPQHF.

This clone turned up a few times. The rearrangement joins TRBV27 to TRBJ2-3; 11 nucleotides match TRBD2. The CDR3 has 16 residues. Losses at the gene ends were 0 bases for V and 1 base for J; bases not matched to a gene: 0. In germline, CDR1 is MNHEY, CDR2 SMNVEV (reference sequence). CDR3 residues: CASSLSTSGGTDTQYF. The CDR3 bases are TGTGCCAGCAGTTTATCGACTAGCGGGGGCACAGATACGCAGTATTTT.

V usage is TRBV2 and J usage is TRBJ2-3; the D gene could be TRBD1 or TRBD2 (7 bases each). V shed 3 bases and J shed 4 bases, with 20 bases lying between them. This CDR3 comprises 17 residues. CDR1 and CDR2 (germline): SNHLY, FYNNEI. The CDR3: CASSDRAGGGWSDTQYF. CDR3 nucleotides: TGTGCCAGCAGTGACCGAGCAGGGGGGGGATGGTCAGATACGCAGTATTTT. Complete variable domain (other parts from reference TRBV2 and TRBJ2-3): EPEVTQTPSHQVTQMGQEVILRCVPISNHLYFYWYRQILGQKVEFLVSFYNNEISEKSEIFDDQFSVERPDGSNFTLKIRSTKLEDSAMYFCASSDRAGGGWSDTQYFGPGTRLTVL.

This clone ranks as medium-sized. This chain connects TRBV18 to TRBJ1-2; a weak D match, TRBD1 (5 bases). Germline V gives CDR1 KGHSH, CDR2 LQKENI. V was shortened by 3 bases and J by 6 bases, with 14 bases between the two germline ends. The CDR3 has 14 residues. In DNA, the CDR3 is TGTGCCAGCTCACCTAAAAGGGACTATGATGGCTACACCTTC. Protein sequence: CASSPKRDYDGYTF.

This clone was seen only a few times. This sequence joins TRBV12-5 and TRBJ1-6; D unclear. The CDR3 is 17 amino acids. Germline lookup yields CDR1 LGHNT and CDR2 FRNRAP. V gave up 0 bases and J gave up 8 bases, with 17 bases separating them. The CDR3 loop reads CASGLVKSTYLDSPLHF. CDR3 sequence (DNA): TGTGCTAGTGGTTTGGTAAAATCAACCTACCTCGATTCACCCCTCCACTTT. Using reference TRBV12-5 and TRBJ1-6 for the parts outside the CDR3, the full variable domain is DARVTQTPRHKVTEMGQEVTMRCQPILGHNTVFWYRQTMMQGLELLAYFRNRAPLDDSGMPKDRFSAEMPDATLATLKIQPSEPRDSAVYFCASGLVKSTYLDSPLHFGNGTRLTVT.

The V gene is TRBV6-5, the J gene TRBJ2-3, with D possibly TRBD2 on 7 matching bases. CDR1 and CDR2 (germline): MNHEY, SVGAGI. V was trimmed by 4 bases and J by 1 base, leaving 15 bases between them. The CDR3 loop spans 16 amino acids. The CDR3 sequence: CASSSPGGPGTDTQYF. The CDR3 nucleotides are TGTGCCAGCAGTTCCCCCGGGGGGCCGGGCACAGATACGCAGTATTTT.

V is TRBV14 and J is TRBJ2-5; D is perhaps TRBD2 (5 bases). Trimming cost V 8 bases and J 2 bases, with 9 bases left between them. This CDR3 is 12 amino acids long. Germline V CDR1 and CDR2: SGHDN, FVKESK. The CDR3 DNA is TGTGCCAGCGGGAGAACACAAGAGACCCAGTACTTC. It specifies CASGRTQETQYF.

The chain has TRBV2 and TRBJ2-7; TRBD2 aligns across 14 bases. V was pared by 8 bases and J by 0 bases, with 6 bases of the junction left unmatched. This CDR3 spans 16 amino acids. The germline CDR1 and CDR2 sequences are SNHLY and FYNNEI. The CDR3 nucleotides are TGTGCCAGCTTTGGACTAGCGGGGGGATTCTCCTACGAGCAGTACTTC. Translating it yields CASFGLAGGFSYEQYF.

This chain uses TRBV6-6 with TRBJ2-7; D gene uncertain. V lost 0 bases, J lost 5 bases, and 14 bases lay in between. The germline V gene encodes CDR1 MNHNY and CDR2 SVGAGI (reference sequence). The CDR3 runs 15 residues. As DNA, the CDR3 is TGTGCCAGCAGTTACTCGTGGCGCCCCGAGAACGAGCAGTACTTC. Protein product: CASSYSWRPENEQYF.

The rearrangement joins TRBV29-1 to TRBJ2-6; D uncertain. Looked up from germline, CDR1 is SQVTM and CDR2 is ANQGSEA. V lost 4 bases and J 2 bases, leaving 6 bases between the germline ends. The CDR3 extends over 13 amino acids. The CDR3 DNA sequence: TGCAGCGTTGCTCAGACTGGGGCCAACGTCCTGACTTTC. It specifies CSVAQTGANVLTF.

The rearrangement uses TRBV28 and TRBJ2-3; D gene ambiguous. CDR3 size: 12 residues. CDR1 and CDR2 (germline): MDHEN, SYDVKM. V lost 3 bases, J lost 4 bases, and 5 bases lay in between. In DNA, the CDR3 is TGTGCCAGCAGTTTGAGCGCAGATACGCAGTATTTT. Translating it yields CASSLSADTQYF.

The V gene is TRBV4-1, the J gene TRBJ2-7; 12 bases are a match to TRBD1. CDR3 size: 16 residues. CDR1 and CDR2 (germline): MGHRA, YSYEKL. The V and J ends lost 4 bases and 3 bases, in that order; junction bases with no gene match: 7. The CDR3 spells CASSRGTGGTLYEQYF. In DNA, the CDR3 is TGCGCCAGCAGCCGAGGGACAGGGGGCACACTCTACGAGCAGTACTTC.